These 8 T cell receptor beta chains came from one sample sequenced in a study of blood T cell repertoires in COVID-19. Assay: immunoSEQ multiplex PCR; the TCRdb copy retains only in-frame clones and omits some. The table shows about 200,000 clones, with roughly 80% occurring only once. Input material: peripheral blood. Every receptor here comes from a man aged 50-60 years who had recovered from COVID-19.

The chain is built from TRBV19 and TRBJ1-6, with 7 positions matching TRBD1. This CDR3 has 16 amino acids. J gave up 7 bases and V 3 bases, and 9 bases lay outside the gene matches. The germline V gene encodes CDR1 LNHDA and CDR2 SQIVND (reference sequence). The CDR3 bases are TGTGCCAGTAGTATCGGGACAGTATATCAAAATTCACCCCTCCACTTT. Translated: CASSIGTVYQNSPLHF.

The CDR3 protein is CAWSVLKGYEQYF. The CDR3 bases are TGTGCCTGGAGTGTACTAAAGGGGTACGAGCAGTACTTC. V gene TRBV30 combines with J gene TRBJ2-7; weak D call: TRBD1 (5 bases). The V and J ends lost 0 bases and 4 bases respectively, with 10 bases between them. The germline gives CDR1 GTSNPN, CDR2 SVGIG (reference sequence). This CDR3 contains 13 residues.

CDR3 nucleotides: TGTGCCAGCAGCTTAGAAAGGGGGCTGGGGCTAAGACTCTACGAGCAGTACTTC. Amino acids: CASSLERGLGLRLYEQYF. V is TRBV11-2 and J is TRBJ2-7; 7 nucleotides line up with TRBD1. Per germline, CDR1 SGHAT and CDR2 FQNNGV. Trimming removed 0 bases from V and 3 bases from J; junction bases left unmatched: 14. The CDR3 loop spans 18 amino acids. Filled out from reference TRBV11-2 and TRBJ2-7, the complete variable domain reads EAGVAQSPRYKIIEKRQSVAFWCNPISGHATLYWYQQILGQGPKLLIQFQNNGVVDDSQLPKDRFSAERLKGVDSTLKIQPAKLEDSAVYLCASSLERGLGLRLYEQYFGPGTRLTVT.

This chain's CDR3 is CASRGQGTSYEQYF. The DNA for the CDR3 is TGTGCCAGCAGGGGACAGGGAACATCCTACGAGCAGTACTTC. This chain links TRBV6-5 with TRBJ2-7; 9 bases line up with TRBD1. Trimming at V came to 6 bases and at J to 1 base, leaving 4 bases not matched to a gene. The CDR3 runs to 14 residues. Per the germline V gene, CDR1 is MNHEY and CDR2 is SVGAGI.

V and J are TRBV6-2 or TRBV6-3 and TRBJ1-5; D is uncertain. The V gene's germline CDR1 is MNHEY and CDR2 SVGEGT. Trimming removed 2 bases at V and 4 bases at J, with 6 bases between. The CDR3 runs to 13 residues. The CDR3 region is CASSYRENQPQHF. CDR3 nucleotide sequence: TGTGCCAGCAGTTACAGGGAGAATCAGCCCCAGCATTTT.

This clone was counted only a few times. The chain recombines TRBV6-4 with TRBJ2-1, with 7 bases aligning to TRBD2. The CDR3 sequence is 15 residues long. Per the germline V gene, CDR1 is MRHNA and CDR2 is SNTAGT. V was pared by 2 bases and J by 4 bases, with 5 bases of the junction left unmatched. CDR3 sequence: CASSDGAGDYNEQFF. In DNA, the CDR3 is TGTGCCAGCAGTGACGGGGCGGGGGATTACAATGAGCAGTTCTTC.

CDR3 loop: CASRTSLGQGPYGYTF. The CDR3 region has the DNA TGCGCCAGCAGGACCTCCCTTGGACAGGGCCCCTATGGCTACACCTTC. The V and J genes are TRBV10-1 and TRBJ1-2; 8 bases are a match to TRBD1. The CDR3 spans 16 residues. The germline gives CDR1 WNHNN, CDR2 SYGVQD (reference sequence). V was pared by 6 bases and J by 4 bases, with 13 bases of the junction left unmatched.

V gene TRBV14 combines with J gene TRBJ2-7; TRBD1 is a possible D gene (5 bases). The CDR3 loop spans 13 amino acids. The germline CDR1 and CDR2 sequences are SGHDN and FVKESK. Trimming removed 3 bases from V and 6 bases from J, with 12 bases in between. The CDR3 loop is CASSHRDLGEQYF. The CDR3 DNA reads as TGTGCCAGCAGCCACAGGGATTTGGGCGAGCAGTACTTC. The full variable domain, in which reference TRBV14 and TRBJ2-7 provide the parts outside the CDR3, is EAGVTQFPSHSVIEKGQTVTLRCDPISGHDNLYWYRRVMGKEIKFLLHFVKESKQDESGMPNNRFLAERTGGTYSTLKVQPAELEDSGVYFCASSHRDLGEQYFGPGTRLTVT.